These T cell receptor beta chains were read from a single sample in a study of T-cell memory formation after mild COVID-19. MiXCR, applied by TCRdb to the 5' RACE reads, yields one record per CDR3 protein. Of under 600,000 distinct CDR3 sequences listed, approximately 21% were seen once; the top ten hold approximately 8%. The sequenced sample was PBMCs or a T cell subset sorted from them (not recorded which). Receptor source: an adult woman who had mild COVID-19 (a few samples of this study predate the infection). Cell type and time point are not known. Each CDR3 is given with its conserved first and last residue. D genes are given only for firm matches. The size of a clone is reported for some rows only, either as once, few or many, or as a class for expanded clones.

V: TRBV5-1
D: TRBD2
J: TRBJ2-2
size: few
CDR3: CASNQRGGDGELFF
DNA: TGCGCCAGCAATCAGCGGGGGGGCGACGGGGAGCTGTTTTTT

V: TRBV29-1
D: .
J: TRBJ2-1
size: few
CDR3: CSVEGQDKAYNEQFF
DNA: TGCAGCGTTGAAGGACAGGACAAAGCCTACAATGAGCAGTTCTTC

V: TRBV7-9
D: .
J: TRBJ1-3
size: .
CDR3: CASRASGEGRNTIYF
DNA: TGTGCCAGCAGGGCCTCAGGGGAAGGACGAAACACCATATATTTT

V: TRBV2
D: TRBD2
J: TRBJ2-3
size: .
CDR3: CASSILRTSGATDTQYF
DNA: TGTGCCAGCAGCATTCTGAGGACTAGCGGAGCCACAGATACGCAGTATTTT

V: TRBV15
D: .
J: TRBJ1-1
size: .
CDR3: CATSRDGRATEAFF
DNA: TGTGCCACCAGCAGAGATGGCAGGGCCACTGAAGCTTTCTTT

V: TRBV20-1
D: TRBD1
J: TRBJ2-7
size: .
CDR3: CSASLGGGFSYEQYF
DNA: TGCAGTGCTAGTTTAGGGGGCGGATTCTCCTACGAGCAGTACTTC

V: TRBV7-9
D: TRBD2
J: TRBJ2-5
size: .
CDR3: CASRIRSGGQETQYF
DNA: TGTGCCAGCAGGATTAGGAGCGGGGGACAAGAGACCCAGTACTTC

V: TRBV5-1
D: TRBD2
J: TRBJ2-3
size: few
CDR3: CASSGNPLAGGPTDTQYF
DNA: TGCGCCAGCAGCGGCAACCCTTTAGCGGGGGGCCCCACAGATACGCAGTATTTT

V: TRBV9
D: TRBD1
J: TRBJ1-1
size: .
CDR3: CASSVGRTGGVWTEAFF
DNA: TGTGCCAGCAGCGTAGGGAGGACAGGGGGCGTGTGGACTGAAGCTTTCTTT

V: TRBV19
D: TRBD1
J: TRBJ1-4
size: .
CDR3: CASSGPRGALEKLFF
DNA: TGTGCCAGTAGTGGGCCCAGGGGGGCGCTTGAAAAACTGTTTTTT

V: TRBV15
D: .
J: TRBJ1-1
size: .
CDR3: CAQPTEAFF
DNA: TGTGCTCAACCTACTGAAGCTTTCTTT

V: TRBV18
D: .
J: TRBJ2-1
size: few
CDR3: CASSPIAGNEQFF
DNA: TGTGCCAGCTCACCAATCGCGGGAAATGAGCAGTTCTTC

V: TRBV4-2
D: TRBD2
J: TRBJ2-1
size: many
CDR3: CASSQVESGGDDEQFF
DNA: TGTGCCAGCAGCCAAGTTGAAAGCGGGGGGGACGATGAGCAGTTCTTC

V: TRBV3-1
D: .
J: TRBJ2-1
size: few
CDR3: CASSQHRDSEQFF
DNA: TGTGCCAGCAGCCAACACCGGGACTCTGAGCAGTTCTTC

V: TRBV7-2
D: .
J: TRBJ1-1
size: .
CDR3: CASSKAGSTMNTEAFF
DNA: TGTGCCAGCAGCAAGGCGGGGTCAACCATGAACACTGAAGCTTTCTTT

V: TRBV20-1
D: TRBD2
J: TRBJ2-1
size: .
CDR3: CSASFGGAGNEQFF
DNA: TGCAGTGCTAGTTTCGGGGGGGCGGGCAATGAGCAGTTCTTC

V: TRBV4-3
D: .
J: TRBJ2-1
size: .
CDR3: CASSQDSGIGEQFF
DNA: TGCGCCAGCAGCCAAGATAGTGGGATAGGGGAGCAGTTCTTC

V: TRBV7-2
D: .
J: TRBJ2-3
size: few
CDR3: CASSFTVGTDTQYF
DNA: TGTGCCAGCAGCTTTACCGTGGGCACAGATACGCAGTATTTT

V: TRBV12-3/TRBV12-4
D: TRBD1
J: TRBJ1-5
size: few
CDR3: CASSSGGVIGNQPQHF
DNA: TGTGCCAGCAGCTCAGGGGGTGTTATTGGCAATCAGCCCCAGCATTTT

V: TRBV20-1
D: .
J: TRBJ2-7
size: .
CDR3: CSALSGGNEQYF
DNA: TGCAGTGCCTTATCTGGCGGTAACGAGCAGTACTTC

V: TRBV9
D: TRBD2
J: TRBJ2-1
size: few
CDR3: CASSAPTSGRAAYNEQFF
DNA: TGTGCCAGCAGCGCCCCGACTAGCGGGAGGGCCGCCTACAATGAGCAGTTCTTC

V: TRBV15
D: .
J: TRBJ1-2
size: once
CDR3: CATYSRTGSNYGYTF
DNA: TGTGCCACCTATTCGCGAACAGGGTCGAACTATGGCTACACCTTC

V: TRBV18
D: TRBD2
J: TRBJ2-1
size: .
CDR3: CASSPGLAEYNEQFF
DNA: TGTGCCAGCTCTCCGGGACTAGCGGAGTACAATGAGCAGTTCTTC

V: TRBV11-3
D: .
J: TRBJ2-5
size: few
CDR3: CASSLEQLGETQYF
DNA: TGTGCCAGCAGCTTAGAACAGCTCGGGGAGACCCAGTACTTC

V: TRBV20-1
D: TRBD1
J: TRBJ1-2
size: few
CDR3: CSARTGSYGYTF
DNA: TGCAGTGCTAGGACAGGGAGCTATGGCTACACCTTC

V: TRBV7-2
D: .
J: TRBJ2-7
size: .
CDR3: CASSTGPLREQYF
DNA: TGTGCCAGCAGCACAGGTCCTTTGCGGGAGCAGTACTTC

V: TRBV9
D: .
J: TRBJ1-4
size: few
CDR3: CASSVEDTPWALFF
DNA: TGTGCCAGCAGCGTAGAGGACACCCCTTGGGCACTGTTTTTT

V: TRBV7-2
D: TRBD1
J: TRBJ1-2
size: few
CDR3: CASSLMGTDNYGYTF
DNA: TGTGCCAGCAGCTTAATGGGGACAGACAACTATGGCTACACCTTC

V: TRBV6-6
D: .
J: TRBJ2-7
size: .
CDR3: CASRGRHEQYF
DNA: TGTGCCAGCAGGGGCAGGCACGAGCAGTACTTC

V: TRBV29-1
D: TRBD2
J: TRBJ2-1
size: few
CDR3: CSVAKGTSHNEQFF
DNA: TGCAGCGTTGCAAAGGGGACTAGTCACAATGAGCAGTTCTTC

V: TRBV25-1
D: TRBD1
J: TRBJ2-7
size: many
CDR3: CASSVLTGDEQYF
DNA: TGTGCCAGCAGTGTTCTCACAGGGGATGAGCAGTACTTC

V: TRBV7-9
D: .
J: TRBJ2-3
size: many
CDR3: CASRDGMTDTQYF
DNA: TGTGCCAGCAGGGATGGGATGACAGATACGCAGTATTTT

V: TRBV12-3/TRBV12-4
D: .
J: TRBJ1-2
size: .
CDR3: CASRRGGGGYTF
DNA: TGTGCCAGCAGGCGCGGGGGTGGCGGCTACACCTTC

V: TRBV30
D: .
J: TRBJ2-2
size: .
CDR3: CAWSVWSSSAGELFF
DNA: TGTGCCTGGAGTGTATGGTCCTCTTCCGCCGGGGAGCTGTTTTTT

V: TRBV25-1
D: .
J: TRBJ2-2
size: few
CDR3: CASRTEVTGELFF
DNA: TGTGCCAGCAGGACGGAAGTTACCGGGGAGCTGTTTTTT

V: TRBV6-5
D: .
J: TRBJ1-2
size: .
CDR3: CASSSGMGGYTF
DNA: TGTGCCAGCAGTTCTGGGATGGGCGGCTACACCTTC

V: TRBV15
D: .
J: TRBJ2-5
size: few
CDR3: CATSSLWGRETQYF
DNA: TGTGCCACCAGCAGTCTCTGGGGTAGGGAGACCCAGTACTTC

V: TRBV5-1
D: TRBD2
J: TRBJ2-1
size: few
CDR3: CASSLSAGGGNEQFF
DNA: TGCGCCAGCAGCTTGTCGGCGGGAGGTGGTAATGAGCAGTTCTTC

V: TRBV16
D: TRBD1
J: TRBJ1-5
size: .
CDR3: CASSRSRGPQPQHF
DNA: TGTGCCAGCAGCCGATCCAGGGGGCCTCAGCCCCAGCATTTT

V: TRBV6-6
D: TRBD1
J: TRBJ1-1
size: few
CDR3: CASIPGQGIRAFF
DNA: TGTGCCAGCATACCTGGACAGGGGATTCGAGCTTTCTTT

V: TRBV7-6
D: .
J: TRBJ2-2
size: few
CDR3: CASSLFPDSGTGELFF
DNA: TGTGCCAGCAGCTTATTTCCCGACTCGGGCACCGGGGAGCTGTTTTTT

V: TRBV7-6
D: TRBD2
J: TRBJ2-1
size: .
CDR3: CASSNLGLAGVEQFF
DNA: TGTGCCAGCAGTAATCTAGGACTAGCGGGAGTCGAGCAGTTCTTC

V: TRBV7-9
D: TRBD1
J: TRBJ1-4
size: few
CDR3: CASSLDGTGIGKLFF
DNA: TGTGCCAGCAGCTTAGATGGGACAGGAATAGGAAAACTGTTTTTT

V: TRBV7-9
D: TRBD2
J: TRBJ2-7
size: few
CDR3: CASSPEGRVATSGCEQYF
DNA: TGTGCCAGCAGCCCAGAGGGCAGGGTCGCGACTAGCGGGTGCGAGCAGTACTTC

V: TRBV29-1
D: .
J: TRBJ2-3
size: .
CDR3: CSVEDSYTDTQYF
DNA: TGCAGCGTTGAGGACAGTTACACAGATACGCAGTATTTT

V: TRBV7-2
D: TRBD2
J: TRBJ2-1
size: .
CDR3: CASRHTSGPYNEQFF
DNA: TGTGCCAGCAGGCATACTAGCGGGCCCTACAATGAGCAGTTCTTC

V: TRBV4-2
D: .
J: TRBJ2-3
size: few
CDR3: CASSQDSGADTQYF
DNA: TGTGCCAGCAGCCAAGATTCGGGTGCAGATACGCAGTATTTT

V: TRBV12-3/TRBV12-4
D: TRBD2
J: TRBJ2-1
size: many
CDR3: CASSGGLAGGFNEQFF
DNA: TGTGCCAGCAGTGGGGGACTAGCGGGGGGCTTCAATGAGCAGTTCTTC

V: TRBV7-9
D: .
J: TRBJ1-5
size: .
CDR3: CASSSSNNQPQHF
DNA: TGTGCCAGCAGCTCCTCTAATAATCAGCCCCAGCATTTT

V: TRBV24-1
D: .
J: TRBJ2-7
size: .
CDR3: CATSVLQGSPYEQYF
DNA: TGTGCCACCAGTGTGCTCCAGGGGAGCCCCTACGAGCAGTACTTC

V: TRBV19
D: TRBD1
J: TRBJ1-1
size: few
CDR3: CASSGDRRNTEAFF
DNA: TGTGCCAGTAGTGGGGACAGGAGGAACACTGAAGCTTTCTTT

V: TRBV7-3
D: .
J: TRBJ2-7
size: few
CDR3: CASSLLMGGEQYF
DNA: TGTGCCAGCAGCTTATTGATGGGTGGCGAGCAGTACTTC

V: TRBV12-3/TRBV12-4
D: .
J: TRBJ2-5
size: many
CDR3: CASSPGGGGETQYF
DNA: TGTGCCAGCAGTCCCGGCGGAGGGGGGGAGACCCAGTACTTC

V: TRBV6-5
D: .
J: TRBJ2-3
size: .
CDR3: CASSYSSPSTDTQYF
DNA: TGTGCCAGCAGTTACTCGTCTCCTAGCACAGATACGCAGTATTTT

V: TRBV12-3/TRBV12-4
D: .
J: TRBJ2-1
size: few
CDR3: CASTTDPGGARRNEQFF
DNA: TGTGCCAGCACCACTGATCCTGGGGGGGCGCGGAGGAATGAGCAGTTCTTC